Reported below is one T cell receptor beta chain. This record belongs to a study of blood T cell repertoires in COVID-19. Assay used: immunoSEQ multiplex PCR; TCRdb lists only in-frame clones, some missing. This table has roughly 87,000 clones, about 88% appearing once. Germline V gene data show CDR1 as SNHLY and CDR2 as FYNNEI. The length of the CDR3 is 16 residues. After removal of 7 bases from V and 2 bases from J, the junction contained 7 bases not matched to a gene. The specimen was peripheral blood. The clonotype originates from a woman of 80 years or more with active COVID-19. This rearrangement joins TRBV2 to TRBJ2-2, with 10 nucleotides matching TRBD2. CDR3 region: CASKRASGRNTGELFF. The CDR3, as DNA: TGTGCCAGCAAGAGGGCTAGCGGGAGAAACACCGGGGAGCTGTTTTTT.